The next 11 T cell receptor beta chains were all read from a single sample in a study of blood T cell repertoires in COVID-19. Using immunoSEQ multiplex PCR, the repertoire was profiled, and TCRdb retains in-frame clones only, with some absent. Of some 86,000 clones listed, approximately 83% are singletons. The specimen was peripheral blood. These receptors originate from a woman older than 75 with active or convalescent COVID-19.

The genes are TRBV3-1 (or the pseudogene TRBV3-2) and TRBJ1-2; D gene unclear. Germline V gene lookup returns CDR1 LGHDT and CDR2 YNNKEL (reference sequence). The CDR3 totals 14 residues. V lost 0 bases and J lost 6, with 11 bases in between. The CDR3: CASSQDRRVNGYTF. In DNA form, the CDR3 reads TGTGCCAGCAGCCAAGATCGGAGGGTGAATGGCTACACCTTC.

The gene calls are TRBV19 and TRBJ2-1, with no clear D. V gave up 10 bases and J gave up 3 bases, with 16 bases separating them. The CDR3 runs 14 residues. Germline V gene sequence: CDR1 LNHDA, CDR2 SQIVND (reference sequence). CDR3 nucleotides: TGTGCCACCGCCCCGACTGATATCTACAATGAGCAGTTCTTC. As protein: CATAPTDIYNEQFF.

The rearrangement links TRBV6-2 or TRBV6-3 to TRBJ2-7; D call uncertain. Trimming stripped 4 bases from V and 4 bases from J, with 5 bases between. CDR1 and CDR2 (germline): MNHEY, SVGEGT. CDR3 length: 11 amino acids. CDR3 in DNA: TGTGCCAGCAGTTCGGTTTACGAGCAGTACTTC. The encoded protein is CASSSVYEQYF.

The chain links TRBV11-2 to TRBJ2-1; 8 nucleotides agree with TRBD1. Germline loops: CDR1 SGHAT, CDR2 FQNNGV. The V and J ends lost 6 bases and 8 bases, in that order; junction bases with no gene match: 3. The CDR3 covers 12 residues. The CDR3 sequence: CASSLGQDEQFF. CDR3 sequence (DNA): TGTGCCAGCAGTTTGGGACAGGATGAGCAGTTCTTC.

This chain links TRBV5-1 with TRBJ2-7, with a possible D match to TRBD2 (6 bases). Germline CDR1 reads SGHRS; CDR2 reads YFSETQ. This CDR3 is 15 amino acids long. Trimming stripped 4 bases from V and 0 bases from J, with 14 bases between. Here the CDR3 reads CASSPGGGSSYEQYF. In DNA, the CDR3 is TGCGCCAGCAGCCCCGGCGGAGGGAGCTCCTACGAGCAGTACTTC.

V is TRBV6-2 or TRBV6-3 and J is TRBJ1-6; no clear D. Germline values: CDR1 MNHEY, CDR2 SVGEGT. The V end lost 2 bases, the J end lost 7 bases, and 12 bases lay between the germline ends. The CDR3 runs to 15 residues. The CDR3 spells CASSYAGSGNSPLHF. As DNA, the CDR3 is TGTGCCAGCAGTTACGCAGGTTCGGGGAATTCACCCCTCCACTTT.

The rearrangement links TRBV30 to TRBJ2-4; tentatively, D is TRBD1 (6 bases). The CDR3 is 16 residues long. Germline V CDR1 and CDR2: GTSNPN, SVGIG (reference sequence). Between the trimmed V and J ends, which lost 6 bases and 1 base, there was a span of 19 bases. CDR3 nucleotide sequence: TGTGCCTGTAATGAGGGCTTCCAGGGGGCCAAAAACATTCAGTACTTC. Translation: CACNEGFQGAKNIQYF.

The CDR3 sequence is CASNRDANTGELFF. The CDR3 nucleotides read TGTGCCAGTAACAGGGACGCGAACACCGGGGAGCTGTTTTTT. The V and J genes are TRBV19 and TRBJ2-2, with D maybe TRBD1 (6 bases). The ends were cut back, 7 bases at V and 0 bases at J, with 9 bases in the middle. The CDR3 loop spans 14 amino acids. The germline CDR1 and CDR2 sequences are LNHDA and SQIVND (reference sequence).

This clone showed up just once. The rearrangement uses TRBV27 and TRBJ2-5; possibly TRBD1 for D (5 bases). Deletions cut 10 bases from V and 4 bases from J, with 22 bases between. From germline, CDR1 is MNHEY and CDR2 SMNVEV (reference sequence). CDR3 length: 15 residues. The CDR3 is CATKEVRGIRETQYF. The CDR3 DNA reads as TGTGCCACCAAGGAAGTTAGGGGCATCCGAGAGACCCAGTACTTC.

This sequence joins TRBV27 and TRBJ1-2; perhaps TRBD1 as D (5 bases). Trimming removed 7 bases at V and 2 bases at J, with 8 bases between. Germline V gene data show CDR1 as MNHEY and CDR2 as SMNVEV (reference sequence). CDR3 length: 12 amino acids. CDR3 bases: TGTGCCAGCAAAGGGGTGAACTATGGCTACACCTTC. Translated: CASKGVNYGYTF.

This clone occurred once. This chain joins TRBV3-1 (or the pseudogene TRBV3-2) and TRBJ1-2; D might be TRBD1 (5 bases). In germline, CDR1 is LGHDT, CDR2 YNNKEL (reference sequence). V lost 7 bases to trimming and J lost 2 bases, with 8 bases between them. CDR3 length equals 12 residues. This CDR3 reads CASTTGNYGYTF. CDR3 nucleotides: TGTGCCAGCACCACAGGAAACTATGGCTACACCTTC.